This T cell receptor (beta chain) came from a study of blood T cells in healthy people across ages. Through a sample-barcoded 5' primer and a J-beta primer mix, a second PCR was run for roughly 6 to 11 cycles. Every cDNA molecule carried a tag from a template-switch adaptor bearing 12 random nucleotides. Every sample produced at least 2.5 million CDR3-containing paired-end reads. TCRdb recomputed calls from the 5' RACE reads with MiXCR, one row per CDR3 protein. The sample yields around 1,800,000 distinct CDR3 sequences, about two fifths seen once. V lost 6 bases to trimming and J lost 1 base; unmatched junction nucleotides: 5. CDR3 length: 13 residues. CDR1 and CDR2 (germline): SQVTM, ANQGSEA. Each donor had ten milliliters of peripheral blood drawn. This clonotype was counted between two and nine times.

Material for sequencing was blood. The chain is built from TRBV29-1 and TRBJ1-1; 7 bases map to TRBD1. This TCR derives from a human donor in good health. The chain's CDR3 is CSVQGQQNTEAFF. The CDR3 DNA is TGCAGCGTCCAGGGACAGCAGAACACTGAAGCTTTCTTT.